Listed below are T cell receptor beta chains from one sample, sequenced in a study of T cell responses to AZD1222 COVID-19 vaccine. TCRdb keeps only in-frame clones here, not all; method: immunoSEQ multiplex PCR. This table has about 150,000 clones, about 85% appearing once. Sequenced material: peripheral blood, taken on day 0 of AZD1222 vaccination. Receptors were obtained from an adult in good health. CDR3s include the opening cysteine and the closing phenylalanine or tryptophan. The order of the fields is V gene, J gene, clone size, D gene, CDR3 protein, CDR3 DNA. A D gene is named only where the DNA matches it firmly. A row's size may be missing; if present it is once, few, many or a size class.

>TRBV10-2|TRBJ1-2|NA|TRBD1
CASSWTGEGYTF
TGCGCCAGCAGCTGGACAGGGGAAGGCTACACCTTC
>TRBV12-3/TRBV12-4|TRBJ2-3|NA|NA
CASSETPDTQYF
TGTGCCAGCAGTGAAACACCAGATACGCAGTATTTT
>TRBV7-2|TRBJ2-1|NA|NA
CASSLGSGNNEQFF
TGTGCCAGCAGCTTAGGATCCGGGAACAATGAGCAGTTCTTC
>TRBV19|TRBJ1-6|NA|TRBD1
CASSFLVWGQGQDSPLHF
TGTGCCAGTAGTTTCCTCGTGTGGGGACAGGGGCAGGATTCACCCCTCCACTTT
>TRBV18|TRBJ2-3|NA|NA
CASSPPTTTDTQYF
TGTGCCAGCTCACCGCCGACAACCACAGATACGCAGTATTTT
>TRBV3-1/TRBV3-2|TRBJ2-1|few|TRBD2
CASSLVAGALGEQFF
TGTGCCAGCAGCCTAGTAGCGGGGGCCCTCGGTGAGCAGTTCTTC
>TRBV3-1/TRBV3-2|TRBJ2-1|NA|TRBD1
CASRPTGTGGSEQFF
TGTGCCAGCAGGCCTACCGGGACAGGGGGGTCAGAGCAGTTCTTC
>TRBV7-2|TRBJ1-4|NA|TRBD1
CASSLGVGQENEKLFF
TGTGCCAGCAGCTTAGGAGTTGGACAGGAGAATGAAAAACTGTTTTTT
>TRBV4-1|TRBJ1-2|NA|NA
CASSQVSQGPNYGYTF
TGCGCCAGCAGCCAAGTTTCGCAAGGCCCCAACTATGGCTACACCTTC
>TRBV7-2|TRBJ2-1|NA|TRBD1
CASSTQGARDNEQFF
TGTGCCAGCAGCACCCAGGGGGCTCGAGACAATGAGCAGTTCTTC
>TRBV7-2|TRBJ1-1|NA|TRBD1
CASSSHTGGTEAFF
TGTGCCAGCAGCTCACACACAGGGGGGACTGAAGCTTTCTTT
>TRBV18|TRBJ2-7|once|NA
CASSPQFPDRSGFYEQYF
TGTGCCAGCTCACCTCAATTCCCCGACAGATCTGGGTTCTACGAGCAGTACTTC
>TRBV19|TRBJ2-7|NA|NA
CASSIRGQGGYEQYF
TGTGCCAGTAGTATAAGGGGTCAGGGTGGATACGAGCAGTACTTC
>TRBV9|TRBJ2-1|NA|NA
CASSVDRFNEQFF
TGTGCCAGCAGCGTAGACAGGTTCAATGAGCAGTTCTTC
>TRBV19|TRBJ1-1|NA|NA
CASSTRHGMNTEAFF
TGTGCCAGTAGCACCCGACACGGGATGAACACTGAAGCTTTCTTT
>TRBV5-1|TRBJ2-1|NA|TRBD2
CASSSSGTSVIDEQFF
TGCGCCAGCAGCTCATCCGGGACTAGCGTCATTGATGAGCAGTTCTTC
>TRBV10-3|TRBJ2-2|NA|NA
CAISETLLRTVSTGELFF
TGTGCCATCAGTGAGACCCTACTAAGGACAGTTTCCACCGGGGAGCTGTTTTTT
>TRBV2|TRBJ2-6|NA|NA
CASIDPGPGEGGANVLTF
TGTGCCAGCATAGATCCGGGACCGGGGGAAGGTGGGGCCAACGTCCTGACTTTC
>TRBV3-1/TRBV3-2|TRBJ2-7|NA|TRBD2
CASSHRGLVSPSQYF
TGTGCCAGCAGCCACCGCGGACTAGTGAGTCCGTCGCAGTACTTC
>TRBV28|TRBJ2-7|once|NA
CASSLYAGSYEQYF
TGTGCCAGCAGTTTATACGCAGGGAGCTACGAGCAGTACTTC
>TRBV4-2|TRBJ1-3|NA|NA
CASSQGTERNTIYF
TGTGCCAGCAGCCAAGGGACAGAAAGAAACACCATATATTTT
>TRBV2|TRBJ1-4|NA|NA
CATRGDEEKLFF
TGTGCCACCAGAGGGGACGAGGAAAAACTGTTTTTT
>TRBV6-5|TRBJ2-1|NA|TRBD2
CASRLAVGSKIF
TGTGCCAGTAGACTAGCGGTAGGCTCCAAGATCTTC
>TRBV20-1|TRBJ2-7|NA|TRBD2
CSAGTSDEQYF
TGCAGTGCTGGTACTAGCGACGAGCAGTACTTC
>TRBV5-6|TRBJ1-5|NA|NA
CASSLASSNQPQHF
TGTGCCAGCAGCTTGGCTAGTAGCAATCAGCCCCAGCATTTT
>TRBV21-1|TRBJ2-3|NA|NA
CASSKPYLGADTQYF
TGTGCCAGCAGCAAACCCTACTTGGGGGCAGATACGCAGTATTTT
>TRBV5-1|TRBJ2-7|NA|NA
CASSLWDGNYEQYF
TGCGCCAGCAGCTTGTGGGACGGGAATTACGAGCAGTACTTC
>TRBV2|TRBJ1-6|NA|TRBD1
CASQARDRGIIINSPLHF
TGTGCCAGTCAGGCCCGGGACAGGGGGATAATAATTAATTCACCCCTCCACTTT
>TRBV6-1|TRBJ2-6|NA|NA
CASSDLASGANVLTF
TGTGCCAGCAGTGATCTAGCCTCTGGGGCCAACGTCCTGACTTTC
>TRBV28|TRBJ1-5|NA|TRBD1
CASSYSTGTGDSNQPQHF
TGTGCCAGCAGTTACTCCACCGGGACAGGGGATAGCAATCAGCCCCAGCATTTT
>TRBV6-6|TRBJ2-5|NA|NA
CASSSASDQETQYF
TGTGCCAGCAGTTCAGCTAGTGATCAAGAGACCCAGTACTTC
>TRBV7-2|TRBJ2-4|few|NA
CASRSVGENIQYF
TGTGCCAGCAGATCTGTAGGGGAAAACATTCAGTACTTC
>TRBV12-3/TRBV12-4|TRBJ1-2|NA|NA
CASSFGDYYGYTF
TGTGCCAGCAGTTTCGGAGATTACTATGGCTACACCTTC
>TRBV11-3|TRBJ2-2|NA|NA
CASSLTDTGELFF
TGTGCCAGCAGCTTAACCGACACCGGGGAGCTGTTTTTT
>TRBV5-1|TRBJ2-6|once|NA
CASRVGVTYSGANVLTF
TGCGCCAGCAGGGTGGGGGTGACCTACTCTGGGGCCAACGTCCTGACTTTC
>TRBV10-1|TRBJ2-1|NA|NA
CASSESDRGAREQFF
TGCGCCAGCAGTGAGTCGGATCGGGGGGCCCGGGAGCAGTTCTTC
>TRBV28|TRBJ1-5|NA|NA
CASVYRVREPQHF
TGTGCCAGCGTCTACAGGGTCCGCGAGCCCCAGCATTTT
>TRBV7-9|TRBJ1-1|NA|NA
CASSFGTNTEAFF
TGTGCCAGCAGCTTTGGCACCAACACTGAAGCTTTCTTT
>TRBV6-5|TRBJ2-7|NA|TRBD1
CASLQGTTSYEQYF
TGTGCCAGCCTACAGGGGACGACTTCCTACGAGCAGTACTTC
>TRBV29-1|TRBJ1-1|NA|NA
CSVRQDSLMNTEAFF
TGCAGCGTAAGACAGGATTCCCTTATGAACACTGAAGCTTTCTTT
>TRBV4-1|TRBJ1-2|NA|TRBD1
CASSQSQGAGYGYTF
TGCGCCAGCAGCCAAAGTCAGGGGGCAGGCTATGGCTACACCTTC
>TRBV5-6|TRBJ1-5|once|NA
CASSGADNQPQHF
TGTGCCAGCAGCGGGGCAGACAATCAGCCCCAGCATTTT
>TRBV10-1|TRBJ1-6|NA|TRBD1
CASSELGQGASPLHF
TGCGCCAGCAGTGAGCTCGGACAGGGTGCTTCACCCCTCCACTTT
>TRBV10-3|TRBJ1-3|NA|NA
CATGRERSGNTIYF
TGTGCCACCGGCCGGGAGCGCTCTGGAAACACCATATATTTT
>TRBV7-8|TRBJ1-1|NA|NA
CASSLNRLRNTEAFF
TGTGCCAGCAGCTTGAACAGGCTAAGGAACACTGAAGCTTTCTTT
>TRBV19|TRBJ2-7|NA|TRBD1
CASSTPGQGRYEQYF
TGTGCCAGTAGTACCCCGGGACAGGGTCGATACGAGCAGTACTTC
>TRBV7-9|TRBJ1-5|NA|TRBD1
CASSPSTGYQPQHF
TGTGCCAGCAGCCCATCGACAGGGTATCAGCCCCAGCATTTT
>TRBV24-1|TRBJ2-1|NA|TRBD1
CATRDRGNRNEQFF
TGTGCCACCAGGGACAGGGGTAACAGGAATGAGCAGTTCTTC
>TRBV7-8|TRBJ1-6|NA|NA
CASSHQGTALDSPLHF
TGTGCCAGCAGCCATCAGGGGACGGCATTGGATTCACCCCTCCACTTT
>TRBV10-3|TRBJ2-2|NA|TRBD1
CAISESGGASTGELFF
TGTGCCATCAGTGAGTCAGGGGGCGCGAGCACCGGGGAGCTGTTTTTT
>TRBV5-1|TRBJ1-3|NA|NA
CASSLGERGNTIYF
TGCGCCAGCAGCTTGGGTGAAAGGGGAAACACCATATATTTT
>TRBV7-8|TRBJ1-4|NA|NA
CASSLDVRQKLFF
TGTGCCAGCAGCTTAGACGTCAGGCAAAAACTGTTTTTT
>TRBV6-5|TRBJ2-1|NA|TRBD2
CASSYGGGTYNEQFF
TGTGCCAGCAGTTACGGCGGGGGGACCTACAATGAGCAGTTCTTC